Given below is one TCR beta chain in context. This entry comes from a study of blood T cell repertoires in COVID-19. Original processing notes: Estimation of nucleated cell counts was performed using reference gene primer amplification. Profiling relied on immunoSEQ multiplex PCR, and the TCRdb table lists in-frame clones only, not all of them. The V and J calls and the clone size are those of that table, but D and trimming were determined from the DNA. This sample has 300,000 to 350,000 clones; approximately 83% occur once, and the top ten carry roughly 2%. The germline CDR1 and CDR2 sequences are LGHNA and YSLEER. V was shortened by 0 bases and J by 10 bases, with 16 bases between the two germline ends. This CDR3 comprises 16 residues. Cohort assignment relied on participant-reported clinical history. The study counted Cohort 3 donors as recovered given two negative PCRs, clearance, or symptom resolution.

The chain couples TRBV4-3 to TRBJ1-6, with D uncertain. Sequencing input: PBMCs or T cells enriched from blood (not recorded which). The source is a man aged 30 to 45 who had recovered from COVID-19. CDR3 region: CASSQEVGGVGSPLHF. The DNA for the CDR3 is TGCGCCAGCAGCCAAGAGGTCGGAGGCGTTGGCTCACCCCTCCACTTT.